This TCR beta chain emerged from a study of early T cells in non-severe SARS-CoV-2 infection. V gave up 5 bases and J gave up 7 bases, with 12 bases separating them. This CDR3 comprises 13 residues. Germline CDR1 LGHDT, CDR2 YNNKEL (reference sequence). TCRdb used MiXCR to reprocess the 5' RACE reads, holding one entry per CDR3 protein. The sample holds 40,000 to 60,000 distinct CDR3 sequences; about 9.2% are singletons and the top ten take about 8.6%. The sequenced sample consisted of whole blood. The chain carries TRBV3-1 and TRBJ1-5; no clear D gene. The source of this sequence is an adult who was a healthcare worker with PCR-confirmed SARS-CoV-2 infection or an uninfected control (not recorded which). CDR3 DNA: TGTGCCAGCAGCTCAGGATGGCAACAGCCCCAGCATTTT. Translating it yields CASSSGWQQPQHF.